Described below is a single TCR beta chain sequence and its context. The antigen is unknown. TCRdb used MiXCR to reprocess the 5' RACE reads, holding one entry per CDR3 protein. This sample has a few hundred thousand distinct CDR3 sequences, with over 15% found just once. The record originates from a study of CD8 T cells in ankylosing spondylitis. Study conclusions and caveats: Seemingly distinctive of ankylosing spondylitis blood was a TCR beta motif formed by eight highly homologous variants.

The sample was blood, either unsorted or a sorted T cell fraction (not recorded which). This TCR was recovered from a male donor with ankylosing spondylitis.

The CDR3 DNA is TGTGCCAGCAGCCGGACTAGCGGGGGGGACGAGCAGTACTTC. This sequence encodes CASSRTSGGDEQYF. The chain couples TRBV3-1 to TRBJ2-7; 15 nucleotides align to TRBD2. The CDR3 has 14 amino acids. The junction had 0 bases not matched to a gene; V was cut back by 4 bases and J by 5 bases. Per germline, CDR1 LGHDT and CDR2 YNNKEL (reference sequence).